This T cell receptor (beta chain) was obtained from a study of CD8+CD57+ T cells in acquired aplastic anemia. Background on the study: Sorted CD4+ and CD8+ cells yielded DNA averaging about 3.2 ug. Study results and caveats: Shared by patients and controls, around 27 CD8+ CDR3s were abundant in patients.

Germline V gene data show CDR1 as SGHTA and CDR2 as FQGTGA. The CDR3 is 14 residues long. Trimming took 5 bases from V and 8 from J, leaving 15 bases between them. Notes on this clonotype: Its cognate antigen is unknown.

Profiles of TCR beta VDJ and CDR3 were generated from a genomic DNA template. In TCRdb, the reads were re-called with MiXCR into one record per CDR3 protein. Of about 120,000 distinct CDR3 sequences listed, 55% to 70% are singletons. Before being chosen for sequencing, patients had shown CD8+CD57+ cell expansion by flow cytometry. The patients all had a severe acquired aplastic anemia diagnosis. Blood was sampled before the patients had received any therapy. The sequencing input was sorted CD4+, CD8+, or CD8+CD57+ T cells (not recorded which) from PBMCs. This sequence originates from a human donor with aplastic anemia. The genes are TRBV7-3 and TRBJ1-4; maybe TRBD1 (5 bases). The CDR3 loop reads CASSPHTDKEKLFF. The CDR3 DNA reads as TGTGCCAGCAGCCCTCATACGGACAAGGAAAAACTGTTTTTT.